These 22 T cell receptor beta chains were sequenced from one sample in a study of T-cell memory formation after mild COVID-19. One entry per CDR3 protein, called by TCRdb with MiXCR from the 5' RACE reads. The sample lists 580,000 or so distinct CDR3 sequences; roughly 17% were seen once. Specimen: PBMCs or a T cell subset sorted from them (not recorded which). All receptors derive from an adult woman who had mild COVID-19 (a few samples of this study predate the infection). Cell type and time point are not known.

The chain recombines TRBV24-1 with TRBJ1-2, with 10 bases lining up with TRBD1. Losses at the gene ends were 5 bases for V and 4 bases for J; bases not matched to a gene: 6. This CDR3 has 15 residues. Germline assignment: CDR1 KGHDR and CDR2 SFDVKD. CDR3 sequence (DNA): TGTGCCACCAGTGGCCCCGGGACAGGGGTCTATGGCTACACCTTC. It encodes CATSGPGTGVYGYTF.

The sample holds a few counts of this clonotype. The chain links TRBV24-1 to TRBJ2-7; 7 bases agree with TRBD1. V gave up 2 bases and J gave up 2 bases; unmatched junction bases: 5. This CDR3 region has 15 residues. The germline V gene encodes CDR1 KGHDR and CDR2 SFDVKD. For the CDR3, the DNA is TGTGCCACCAGTGATTACCGGGACAGTGCCTACGAGCAGTACTTC. Protein: CATSDYRDSAYEQYF.

This chain uses TRBV6-2 or TRBV6-3 with TRBJ2-1; D ambiguous. Per germline, CDR1 MNHEY and CDR2 SVGEGT. V lost 11 bases, J lost 5 bases, and 13 bases lay in between. This CDR3 comprises 12 residues. CDR3 coding DNA: TGTGCCGGCCAAGGTCCTAACAATGAGCAGTTCTTC. As protein: CAGQGPNNEQFF.

This clonotype was counted a few times. The chain has TRBV5-5 and TRBJ2-3, with 9 bases lining up with TRBD2. This CDR3 is built from 16 residues. CDR1 SGHKS and CDR2 YYEKEE come from the germline V gene (reference sequence). Unmatched junction bases numbered 9, after V lost 5 bases and J lost 2 bases. CDR3 sequence reads: CASRSLAGKITDTQYF. DNA for the CDR3: TGTGCCAGCAGATCCCTAGCGGGGAAAATCACAGATACGCAGTATTTT.

This rearrangement joins TRBV7-9 to TRBJ2-1; possible D gene TRBD2, 5 bases. V was pared by 1 base and J by 9 bases, with 10 bases between. Germline loops: CDR1 SEHNR, CDR2 FQNEAQ (reference sequence). The CDR3 totals 13 residues. In nucleotides, the CDR3 is TGTGCCAGCAGCTTAGGGACTCGGGGTGAGCAGTTCTTC. Protein sequence: CASSLGTRGEQFF.

The chain joins TRBV18 to TRBJ2-3; TRBD2 aligns across 8 bases. V lost 2 bases to trimming and J lost 4 bases; unmatched junction nucleotides: 2. This CDR3 is built from 14 residues. Germline lookup yields CDR1 KGHSH and CDR2 LQKENI. The CDR3 DNA reads TGTGCCAGCTCACCAACCGGGGGGGCAGATACGCAGTATTTT. Its translation: CASSPTGGADTQYF.

The chain joins TRBV20-1 to TRBJ2-1; the match to TRBD2 covers 12 bases. The germline V gene encodes CDR1 DFQATT and CDR2 SNEGSKA (reference sequence). The CDR3 is made up of 14 amino acids. V trimming: 5 bases; J trimming: 9 bases; junction bases outside the gene matches: 8. CDR3 protein: CSAPRLAGASEQFF. The CDR3, as DNA: TGCAGTGCTCCACGACTAGCGGGAGCGAGTGAGCAGTTCTTC.

CDR3 amino acids: CASSSPNKLRGFEQFF. In DNA form, the CDR3 reads TGTGCCAGCAGCTCACCCAACAAACTTAGGGGCTTCGAGCAGTTCTTC. V is TRBV7-2 and J is TRBJ2-1; TRBD1 might be the D (5 bases). This CDR3 has 16 amino acids. The germline gives CDR1 SGHTA, CDR2 FQGNSA. Trimming removed 4 bases at V and 10 bases at J, with 23 bases between. The entire variable domain, with the rest obtained from reference TRBV7-2 and TRBJ2-1, is as follows: GAGVSQSPSNKVTEKGKDVELRCDPISGHTALYWYRQSLGQGLEFLIYFQGNSAPDKSGLPSDRFSAERTGGSVSTLTIQRTQQEDSAVYLCASSSPNKLRGFEQFFGPGTRLTVL.

This clonotype was counted a few times. The rearrangement links TRBV19 to TRBJ1-1; D remains ambiguous. The ends were cut back, 0 bases at V and 3 bases at J, with 5 bases in the middle. Germline CDR1 is LNHDA and CDR2 is SQIVND (reference sequence). The CDR3 has 13 residues. CDR3 protein: CASSIDRHTEAFF. The DNA of the CDR3 is TGTGCCAGTAGTATAGATAGGCACACTGAAGCTTTCTTT.

This clonotype was picked up many times. The chain uses TRBV6-5 and TRBJ2-7; D gene unclear. This CDR3 is built from 14 residues. The V end lost 0 bases, the J end lost 3 bases, and 9 bases lay between the germline ends. In germline, CDR1 is MNHEY, CDR2 SVGAGI. The CDR3 coding sequence is TGTGCCAGCAGTTACTCCCCTACCAACTACGAGCAGTACTTC. Amino acids: CASSYSPTNYEQYF.

This chain uses TRBV4-3 with TRBJ2-3; D gene ambiguous. CDR1 is LGHNA, CDR2 YSLEER, per germline. Trimming took 4 bases from V and 5 from J, leaving 19 bases between them. The CDR3 consists of 16 residues. This CDR3 reads CASSRARLPPGDTQYF. DNA of the CDR3: TGCGCCAGCAGCCGGGCCCGACTCCCTCCGGGAGATACGCAGTATTTT.

This clonotype was detected ten times or more. CDR3: CASTQGIEQFF. Here the CDR3 DNA reads TGTGCCAGCACCCAGGGTATTGAGCAGTTCTTC. The chain combines TRBV12-3 or TRBV12-4 with TRBJ2-1; tentatively, D is TRBD1 (5 bases). The V end was cut by 7 bases, the J end by 9 bases, with 10 bases between. The CDR3 totals 11 residues.

This clonotype was counted ten times or more. The chain links TRBV5-5 to TRBJ2-7; D possibly matches TRBD1 or TRBD2 (5 bases each). The CDR3 loop spans 15 amino acids. The V gene lost 4 bases and the J gene lost 4 bases, with 18 bases spanning the gap. Germline V lookup: CDR1 SGHKS, CDR2 YYEKEE (reference sequence). This CDR3 is CASSTGPENPYEQYF. CDR3 DNA: TGTGCCAGCAGCACGGGACCCGAGAATCCTTACGAGCAGTACTTC.

J is TRBJ2-1 and V is TRBV5-1; TRBD2 matches 7 bases. Germline-derived CDR1 and CDR2 are SGHRS and YFSETQ. Unmatched junction bases numbered 9, after V lost 5 bases and J lost 4 bases. The CDR3 sequence is 15 residues long. CDR3 region: CASRFSPGGYNEQFF. In DNA, the CDR3 is TGCGCCAGCAGGTTCTCCCCGGGAGGATACAATGAGCAGTTCTTC.

CDR3: CASSQDRTSGYYNEQFF. The CDR3 DNA follows: TGCGCCAGCAGCCAAGATCGGACTAGCGGATACTACAATGAGCAGTTCTTC. V is TRBV4-1 and J is TRBJ2-1; 10 bases are shared with TRBD2. Per germline, CDR1 MGHRA and CDR2 YSYEKL. V lost 0 bases, J lost 3 bases, and 5 bases stayed unmatched. This CDR3 contains 17 residues.

This clonotype was observed many times. Compared with germline, one end of the junction differs, possibly owing to a read error. This chain connects TRBV5-1 to TRBJ1-5; D possibly corresponds to TRBD1 (5 bases). The germline gives CDR1 SGHRS, CDR2 YFSETQ. There are 14 residues in the CDR3. The CDR3 DNA follows: TGTGCCAGCAGCTTAGCGGGGGGGGATCAGCCCCAGCATTTT. This translates into CASSLAGGDQPQHF. Complete variable domain (other parts from reference TRBV5-1 and TRBJ1-5): KAGVTQTPRYLIKTRGQQVTLSCSPISGHRSVSWYQQTPGQGLQFLFEYFSETQRNKGNFPGRFSGRQFSNSRSEMNVSTLELGDSALYLCASSLAGGDQPQHFGDGTRLSIL.

The chain carries TRBV12-3 or TRBV12-4 and TRBJ2-3; TRBD2 aligns across 8 bases. After removal of 6 bases from V and 2 bases from J, the junction contained 13 bases not matched to a gene. The length of the CDR3 is 17 residues. CDR3 nucleotide sequence: TGTGCCAGCAGAGTTTATGACGAGCGGGGGCTCACAGATACGCAGTATTTT. Residues: CASRVYDERGLTDTQYF.

This chain connects TRBV5-1 to TRBJ2-3; TRBD1 matches at 8 bases. CDR1 and CDR2 from the germline V gene are SGHRS and YFSETQ. Unmatched junction bases numbered 12, after V lost 7 bases and J lost 2 bases. The CDR3 totals 16 residues. In DNA form, the CDR3 reads TGCGCCAGCGGAGGCTACGGACAGGGACCCACAGATACGCAGTATTTT. Translating gives CASGGYGQGPTDTQYF.

This chain joins TRBV5-6 and TRBJ2-3; D is ambiguous. V was clipped by 2 bases and J by 4 bases, with 11 bases between them. Germline V gene sequence: CDR1 SGHDT, CDR2 YYEEEE. There are 14 residues in the CDR3. The CDR3 DNA is TGTGCCAGCAGCTTCGAGGTACGAGCAGATACGCAGTATTTT. Translating it yields CASSFEVRADTQYF.

This clonotype was counted between two and nine times. The chain employs TRBV20-1 and TRBJ2-5, with 13 bases aligning to TRBD2. Trimming cost V 5 bases and J 1 base; bases outside gene matches: 4. CDR1 DFQATT and CDR2 SNEGSKA come from the germline V gene (reference sequence). The CDR3 is made up of 15 amino acids. The DNA for the CDR3 is TGCAGTGCTTCCGGACTAGCGGGAGTCCAAGAGACCCAGTACTTC. As protein: CSASGLAGVQETQYF.

In its sample, this clonotype was seen once. The chain joins TRBV6-6 to TRBJ1-5; no clear D. The CDR3 has 14 residues. Trimming stripped 7 bases from V and 4 bases from J, with 14 bases between. The germline V gene encodes CDR1 MNHNY and CDR2 SVGAGI (reference sequence). CDR3 loop: CASTTAMGNQPQHF. CDR3 nucleotide sequence: TGTGCCAGCACAACGGCGATGGGGAATCAGCCCCAGCATTTT.

The chain couples TRBV7-9 to TRBJ2-5, with a tentative D call TRBD2 (5 bases). Trimming stripped 1 base from V and 7 bases from J, with 10 bases between. The CDR3 length is 13 residues. CDR1 is SEHNR, CDR2 FQNEAQ, per germline (reference sequence). The CDR3 coding sequence is TGTGCCAGCAGCTTAGGGACTGACTCGACCCAGTACTTC. Translation: CASSLGTDSTQYF.